This entry is about one TCR beta chain. Its target is not known. Naive CD8 T cells were picked out by sorting for CD8+CD4-CCR7+CD45RA+. Listed TCR primers, together with previously described methods, were used for the bulk TCR libraries. MiXCR, applied by TCRdb to the PCR reads, yields one record per CDR3 protein. The repertoire includes 60,000 to 75,000 distinct CDR3 sequences, around 19% of them detected once, and 1.4% sits in the top ten. This sample stems from a study of molecular identifiers for immune sequencing clone quantification. Study results and limitations: More than 98% of effector molecules, versus under 1% of naive-cell molecules, belonged to clones above 20 RNA copies. Spiked Jurkat TCR RNA equivalent to one cell was reportedly detectable in about 900,000 naive cells.

Germline V gene data show CDR1 as MNHEY and CDR2 as SMNVEV (reference sequence). The CDR3 runs 14 residues. J was trimmed by 0 bases and V by 4 bases; bases with no gene match: 0. This TCR derives from a human donor in good health. Some libraries in this study had Jurkat cell RNA spiked in. The chain links TRBV27 to TRBJ2-1; TRBD2 agrees at 7 bases. Sequenced: naive CD8+ T cells from blood, with Jurkat cell RNA spiked in. Subset: FACS-sorted CD8+CD4-CCR7+CD45RA+ naive T cells. The CDR3, as DNA: TGTGCCAGCAGTTGGGGGGGCTCCTACAATGAGCAGTTCTTC. It encodes CASSWGGSYNEQFF.